The 21 T cell receptor beta chains reported below all come from one sample, sequenced in a study of blood T cell repertoires in COVID-19. TCRdb keeps only in-frame clones here, not all; method: immunoSEQ multiplex PCR. The sample shows roughly 86,000 clones, approximately 86% of them seen only once. The source material was peripheral blood. The receptor source for this set is a man in his fifties with active or convalescent COVID-19.

The chain uses TRBV19 and TRBJ2-2, with 8 nucleotides matching TRBD2. With 3 bases clipped from V and 4 bases from J, the junction kept 10 bases outside the gene matches. The CDR3 length is 17 residues. Per germline, CDR1 LNHDA and CDR2 SQIVND (reference sequence). CDR3 in amino acids: CASSIGGQRGSTGELFF. The CDR3 coding sequence is TGTGCCAGTAGTATTGGGGGTCAGCGGGGGTCCACCGGGGAGCTGTTTTTT.

The chain links TRBV2 to TRBJ2-7, with 13 positions matching TRBD2. The CDR3 contains 14 residues. The V and J ends lost 6 bases and 12 bases, in that order; junction bases with no gene match: 11. Germline V gene data show CDR1 as SNHLY and CDR2 as FYNNEI. The DNA for the CDR3 is TGTGCCAGCAGGGGGACCGGGACTAGCGGGGCCCCGTACTTC. Its protein product is CASRGTGTSGAPYF.

V usage is TRBV5-4 and J usage is TRBJ1-1; the D gene is possibly TRBD1 (6 bases). Germline V gene data show CDR1 as SGHNT and CDR2 as YYREEE (reference sequence). The CDR3 loop spans 13 amino acids. The V and J ends lost 3 bases and 1 base respectively, with 7 bases between them. The CDR3 loop reads CASSSTGNTEAFF. CDR3 bases: TGTGCCAGCAGCTCGACAGGGAACACTGAAGCTTTCTTT.

The chain uses TRBV19 and TRBJ1-2; 7 bases match TRBD1. The CDR3 totals 15 residues. The V gene end was trimmed by 4 bases and the J gene end by 2 bases; junction bases not matched to a gene: 7. Germline CDR1 LNHDA, CDR2 SQIVND (reference sequence). The CDR3 spells CASSNPQTGNYGYTF. CDR3 DNA sequence: TGTGCCAGTAGTAACCCTCAGACAGGGAACTATGGCTACACCTTC.

The chain couples TRBV24-1 to TRBJ1-3; 9 bases fit TRBD1. Per germline, CDR1 KGHDR and CDR2 SFDVKD. The CDR3 contains 16 residues. V lost 3 bases, J lost 4 bases, and 6 bases stayed unmatched. The CDR3 bases are TGTGCCACCAGTGATCCGGGACAGGGCTCGGGAAACACCATATATTTT. It specifies CATSDPGQGSGNTIYF.

V gene TRBV6-6 combines with J gene TRBJ2-4; a possible D gene is TRBD2 (5 bases). The length of the CDR3 is 16 residues. Germline V lookup: CDR1 MNHNY, CDR2 SVGAGI (reference sequence). Trimming stripped 2 bases from V and 6 bases from J, with 17 bases between. In DNA, the CDR3 is TGTGCCAGCAGTTACCCGCCGGCGGGTTCTGGAAACATTCAGTACTTC. It specifies CASSYPPAGSGNIQYF.

The chain is built from TRBV9 and TRBJ2-2, with a weak D call TRBD1 (5 bases). Germline values: CDR1 SGDLS, CDR2 YYNGEE. The germline V and J ends were trimmed by 0 bases and 7 bases, with 13 bases remaining between them. CDR3 length: 15 residues. The CDR3 DNA reads as TGTGCCAGCAGCGTAGAAGGGGCCTCATACGGGGAGCTGTTTTTT. Protein sequence: CASSVEGASYGELFF.

V usage is TRBV7-2 and J usage is TRBJ2-3, with 7 bases fitting TRBD1. CDR3 size: 14 residues. Trimming took 5 bases from V and 2 from J; bases not matched to a gene: 4. Germline values: CDR1 SGHTA, CDR2 FQGNSA. Here the CDR3 DNA reads TGTGCCAGCAGCCTTGGACAGGACACAGATACGCAGTATTTT. This translates into CASSLGQDTDTQYF.

The V and J genes are TRBV18 and TRBJ1-5; the D is unclear. Trimming removed 0 bases at V and 4 bases at J, with 4 bases between. This CDR3 has 13 residues. CDR1 is KGHSH and CDR2 is LQKENI in the germline V gene. CDR3 coding DNA: TGTGCCAGCTCACCACCCGGGAATCAGCCCCAGCATTTT. Translated, it gives CASSPPGNQPQHF.

This clone has only a few counts. This chain uses TRBV10-2 with TRBJ2-3; 9 positions agree with TRBD2. Germline lookup yields CDR1 WSHSY and CDR2 SAAADI. The junction had 5 bases not matched to a gene; V was cut back by 6 bases and J by 4 bases. The CDR3 loop spans 14 amino acids. The CDR3 DNA reads as TGCGCCAGCAGGCCGGGACTAGCATCAGATACGCAGTATTTT. Its translation: CASRPGLASDTQYF.

This clone turned up a few times. V is TRBV6-5 and J is TRBJ1-6, with 7 bases matching TRBD1. The CDR3 is 15 amino acids. Trimming cost V 6 bases and J 10 bases; bases outside gene matches: 12. CDR1 and CDR2 (germline): MNHEY, SVGAGI. CDR3 sequence reads: CASSLGQLLGSPLHF. The CDR3 DNA reads as TGTGCCAGCAGCTTGGGACAGCTACTCGGGTCACCCCTCCACTTT.

This sequence joins TRBV20-1 and TRBJ2-7, with a possible D match to TRBD1 (5 bases). V lost 6 bases to trimming and J lost 5 bases, with 11 bases between them. Per the germline V gene, CDR1 is DFQATT and CDR2 is SNEGSKA (reference sequence). The CDR3 sequence is 11 residues long. DNA of the CDR3: TGCAGTGCCGCCGCAGGGCACGAGCAGTACGTC. Translated, it gives CSAAAGHEQYV.

The rearrangement joins TRBV3-1 (or the pseudogene TRBV3-2) to TRBJ2-3, with TRBD2 matching over 16 bases. Germline CDR1 LGHDT, CDR2 YNNKEL (reference sequence). CDR3 size: 19 residues. Unmatched junction bases numbered 7, after V lost 3 bases and J lost 1 base. CDR3 amino acids: CASSHAGTSGGAGTDTQYF. CDR3 DNA sequence: TGTGCCAGCAGCCATGCCGGGACTAGCGGGGGGGCGGGCACAGATACGCAGTATTTT.

J is TRBJ2-5 and V is TRBV5-1; 12 nucleotides agree with TRBD2. The CDR3 loop spans 15 amino acids. CDR1 is SGHRS and CDR2 is YFSETQ in the germline V gene. J lost 5 bases, V lost 5 bases, and 7 bases had no gene match. The CDR3 DNA follows: TGCGCCAGCAGACGGACTAGCGGGGTCGGGGAGACCCAGTACTTC. Its protein product is CASRRTSGVGETQYF. Based on the CDR3 plus reference TRBV5-1 and TRBJ2-5, the full variable domain is KAGVTQTPRYLIKTRGQQVTLSCSPISGHRSVSWYQQTPGQGLQFLFEYFSETQRNKGNFPGRFSGRQFSNSRSEMNVSTLELGDSALYLCASRRTSGVGETQYFGPGTRLLVL.

This chain uses TRBV28 with TRBJ2-1; 11 nucleotides match TRBD2. CDR3 length: 16 amino acids. CDR1 is MDHEN, CDR2 SYDVKM, per germline. V lost 6 bases to trimming and J lost 4 bases; unmatched junction nucleotides: 8. Here the CDR3 DNA reads TGTGCCAGCAGGATTATTAGCGGGGGGGCGTACAATGAGCAGTTCTTC. It encodes CASRIISGGAYNEQFF.

This clone was seen a single time. This sequence joins TRBV9 and TRBJ1-2; a possible D gene is TRBD1 (5 bases). From germline, CDR1 is SGDLS and CDR2 YYNGEE. Trimming left V 4 bases short and J 7 bases short, with 17 bases between. The CDR3 consists of 14 residues. This CDR3 is CASSRLQGSGGYTF. The DNA for the CDR3 is TGTGCCAGCAGCAGGCTCCAGGGAAGTGGTGGCTACACCTTC. Complete variable domain (other parts from reference TRBV9 and TRBJ1-2): DSGVTQTPKHLITATGQRVTLRCSPRSGDLSVYWYQQSLDQGLQFLIQYYNGEERAKGNILERFSAQQFPDLHSELNLSSLELGDSALYFCASSRLQGSGGYTFGSGTRLTVV.

The chain uses TRBV6-2 or TRBV6-3 and TRBJ2-4; 8 nucleotides align to TRBD1. This CDR3 comprises 14 residues. V was pared by 6 bases and J by 8 bases, with 9 bases of the junction left unmatched. CDR1 is MNHEY and CDR2 is SVGEGT in the germline V gene. The CDR3 protein is CASSLTGEYYIQYF. The CDR3 bases are TGTGCCAGCAGCCTGACAGGGGAGTATTACATTCAGTACTTC.

This chain links TRBV10-3 with TRBJ1-2; no definite D call. This CDR3 spans 18 amino acids. The germline CDR1 and CDR2 sequences are ENHRY and SYGVKD. V lost 0 bases to trimming and J lost 4 bases, with 21 bases between them. CDR3 loop: CAISESPGAMAGLYGYTF. CDR3 in DNA: TGTGCCATCAGTGAGTCCCCGGGAGCGATGGCAGGCCTCTATGGCTACACCTTC.

The chain is built from TRBV19 and TRBJ1-6, with 8 bases aligning to TRBD1. V gave up 9 bases and J gave up 6 bases; unmatched junction bases: 1. The CDR3 contains 12 residues. Germline V CDR1 and CDR2: LNHDA, SQIVND (reference sequence). The CDR3 DNA follows: TGTGCCAGCGACAGGGGTAATTCACCCCTCCACTTT. Residues: CASDRGNSPLHF.

The chain is built from TRBV4-1 and TRBJ2-5; TRBD1 matches 7 bases. CDR1 and CDR2 (germline): MGHRA, YSYEKL. This CDR3 contains 15 residues. Trimming at V came to 4 bases and at J to 6 bases, leaving 11 bases not matched to a gene. The CDR3 DNA is TGCGCCAGCAGCCCATATGAGGGGGCTATGAAGACCCAGTACTTC. Amino acids: CASSPYEGAMKTQYF.

J is TRBJ2-1 and V is TRBV2, with a weak D call TRBD2 (6 bases). From germline, CDR1 is SNHLY and CDR2 FYNNEI. With 2 bases removed from V and 5 bases from J, the gap between germline ends came to 10 bases. The CDR3 runs to 14 residues. The CDR3 is CASSEWTGDNEQFF. The CDR3 coding sequence is TGTGCCAGCAGTGAATGGACGGGGGACAATGAGCAGTTCTTC.